The rows below give T cell receptor beta chains drawn from one sample of a study of blood T cell repertoires in COVID-19. Some clones are missing from TCRdb's copy, which holds only in-frame ones; the method was immunoSEQ multiplex PCR. The profile shows about 27,000 clones, about 92% of them singletons. Sample: peripheral blood. The source of these receptors is a human donor in a cohort sampled during active COVID-19. CDR3s include the opening cysteine and the closing phenylalanine or tryptophan. The order of the fields is D gene, V gene, J gene, clone size, CDR3 DNA, CDR3 protein. D genes are given only for firm matches. Size tells how often a clone was seen (once, few, many) or the class of an expanded clone, and some rows leave it out.

TRBD1	TRBV7-9	TRBJ2-2	-	TGTGCCAGCACCCGACCCGGGACAGGAGACACCGGGGAGCTGTTTTTT	CASTRPGTGDTGELFF
-	TRBV6-5	TRBJ2-1	-	TGTGCCAGCAGTCCCCGGGGATTGAATTTGGATGAGCAGTTCTTC	CASSPRGLNLDEQFF
TRBD2	TRBV7-9	TRBJ2-5	-	TGTGCCAGCAGCTTACGACTAGCGAGACAAGAGACCCAGTACTTC	CASSLRLARQETQYF
TRBD1	TRBV29-1	TRBJ2-5	-	TGCAGCGTTGCAGGGGGAACCCAAGAGACCCAGTACTTC	CSVAGGTQETQYF
-	TRBV6-5	TRBJ1-5	-	TGTGCCAGCGATGCGGGGGGGAACCAGCCCCAGCATTTT	CASDAGGNQPQHF
TRBD1	TRBV5-1	TRBJ2-7	-	TGCGCCAGCAGCGAGGACAGGGCGTCCTACGAGCAGTACTTC	CASSEDRASYEQYF
-	TRBV21-1	TRBJ1-1	-	TGTGCCAGCAGAAGAAATTACACAATTCGCACTGAAGCTTTCTTT	CASRRNYTIRTEAFF
TRBD2	TRBV6-6	TRBJ2-7	-	TGTGCCAGCAGTTACAATGTCGGGGGGGCCGGCGAGCAGTACTTC	CASSYNVGGAGEQYF
TRBD2	TRBV19	TRBJ2-3	-	TGTGCCAGTAGTATAGGCCTTCCTTCTCTCGGGACTAGCGGGGTTTCTAGCACAGATACGCAGTATTTT	CASSIGLPSLGTSGVSSTDTQYF
-	TRBV7-9	TRBJ1-2	-	TGTGCCAGCAGCTTAGAGGGGTGGGGCTACACCTTC	CASSLEGWGYTF
TRBD2	TRBV2	TRBJ2-2	-	TGTGCCAGCAGTGTGACCGGGGGGGCTGGGGAGCTGTTTTTT	CASSVTGGAGELFF
-	TRBV20-1	TRBJ2-7	-	TGCAGTGCTAGTTCTCTATACGAGCAGTACTTC	CSASSLYEQYF
-	TRBV2	TRBJ1-2	-	TGTGCCAGCAGCCGCGACAGAACTTCATATGGCTACACCTTC	CASSRDRTSYGYTF
TRBD2	TRBV28	TRBJ2-2	-	TGTGCCAGCCCCTTCGGGAGGGCCGGGCACCGGGGAGCTGTTTTT	CASPFGRAGHRGAVF
TRBD2	TRBV19	TRBJ2-3	once	TGTGCCAGTAGTATAGATACCGGGACTAGCGTAGCAGATACGCAGTATTTT	CASSIDTGTSVADTQYF
TRBD1	TRBV19	TRBJ1-3	-	TGTGCCAGTAGCCGGACAGGGTCTGGAAACACCATATATTTT	CASSRTGSGNTIYF
TRBD1	TRBV6-5	TRBJ2-2	-	TGTGCCAGCAGTTCGGACAGGGGGAACACCGGGGAGCTGTTTTTT	CASSSDRGNTGELFF
-	TRBV9	TRBJ2-3	-	TGTGCCAGCAGCGCGTATAGCAAAGATACGCAGTATTTT	CASSAYSKDTQYF